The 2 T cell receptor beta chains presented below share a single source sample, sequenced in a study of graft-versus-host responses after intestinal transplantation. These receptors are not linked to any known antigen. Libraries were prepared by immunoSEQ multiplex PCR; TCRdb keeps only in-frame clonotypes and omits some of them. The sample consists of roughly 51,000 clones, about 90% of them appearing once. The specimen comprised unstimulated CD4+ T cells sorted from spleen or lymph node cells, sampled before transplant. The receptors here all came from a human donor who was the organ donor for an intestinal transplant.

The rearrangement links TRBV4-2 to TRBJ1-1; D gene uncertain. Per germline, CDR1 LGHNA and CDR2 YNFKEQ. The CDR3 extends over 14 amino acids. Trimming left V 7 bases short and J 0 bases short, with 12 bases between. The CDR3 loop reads CASKSEELNTEAFF. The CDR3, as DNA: TGTGCCAGCAAATCCGAGGAGCTGAACACTGAAGCTTTCTTT.

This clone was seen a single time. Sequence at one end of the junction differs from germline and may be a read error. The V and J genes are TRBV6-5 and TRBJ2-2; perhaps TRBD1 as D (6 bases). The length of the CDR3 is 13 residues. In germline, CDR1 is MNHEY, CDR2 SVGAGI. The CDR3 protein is CASSKQGFWELFF. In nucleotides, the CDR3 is TGTGCCAGCAGTAAACAGGGTTTCTGGGAACTGTTTTTT.